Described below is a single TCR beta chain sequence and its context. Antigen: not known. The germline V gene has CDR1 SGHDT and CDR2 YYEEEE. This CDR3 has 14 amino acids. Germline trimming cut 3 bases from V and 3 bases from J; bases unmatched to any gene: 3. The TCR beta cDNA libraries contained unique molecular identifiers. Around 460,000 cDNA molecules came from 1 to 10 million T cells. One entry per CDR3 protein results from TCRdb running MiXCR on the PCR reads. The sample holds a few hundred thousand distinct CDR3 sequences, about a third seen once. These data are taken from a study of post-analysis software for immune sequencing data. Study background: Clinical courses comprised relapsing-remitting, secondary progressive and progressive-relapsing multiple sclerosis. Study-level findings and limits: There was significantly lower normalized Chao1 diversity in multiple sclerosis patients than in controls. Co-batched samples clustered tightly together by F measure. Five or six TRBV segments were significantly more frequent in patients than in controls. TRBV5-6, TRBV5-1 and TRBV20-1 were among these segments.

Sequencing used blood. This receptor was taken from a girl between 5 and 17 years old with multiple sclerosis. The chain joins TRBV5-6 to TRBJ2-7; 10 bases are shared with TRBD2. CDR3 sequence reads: CASSSGLADYEQYF. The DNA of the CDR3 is TGTGCCAGCAGCTCCGGACTAGCGGACTACGAGCAGTACTTC.